The 2 T cell receptor beta chains presented below share a single source sample, sequenced in a study of blood T cell repertoires in COVID-19. The data were produced by immunoSEQ multiplex PCR, yet TCRdb's version contains in-frame clones alone and is incomplete. In the table there are around 140,000 clones, over 60% of which are singletons. Sequenced material: peripheral blood. The receptors shown here come from a woman in her 70s with acute or convalescent COVID-19.

The V call is TRBV7-7, the J call TRBJ1-1; D remains unclear. Germline values: CDR1 SSHAT, CDR2 FNYEAQ (reference sequence). CDR3 length: 13 residues. V was clipped by 4 bases and J by 1 base, with 7 bases between them. The CDR3 coding sequence is TGTGCCAGCAGCTCCACACCGAACACTGAAGCTTTCTTT. Translation: CASSSTPNTEAFF.

This chain joins TRBV5-8 and TRBJ1-5; D gene ambiguous. Germline V CDR1 and CDR2: SGHTS, YDEGEE. With 1 base removed from V and 1 base from J, the gap between germline ends came to 6 bases. The CDR3 loop spans 14 amino acids. CDR3 in DNA: TGTGCCAGCAGCTTGCGGTTGAGCAATCAGCCCCAGCATTTT. It yields the protein CASSLRLSNQPQHF.